This T cell receptor (beta chain) was profiled in a study of Ad26.COV2.S vaccination and SARS-CoV-2 variants. The study's findings and limits: In TCR breadth and depth analyses, total T cell responses may have been underestimated.

In the case of this clone: The antigen remains unidentified.

Treatment in this sample: some 19 received Ad26.COV2.S at low or high dose, single or two shots; 5 received placebo; per-sample allocation not given. Samples analyzed were those drawn on day 63 after the first vaccine or placebo injection. The donor's status was that of an adult aged 18-55 years in Boston. CDR1 is SNHLY and CDR2 is FYNNEI in the germline V gene. Trimming removed 8 bases from V and 8 bases from J, with 16 bases in between. The CDR3 is 13 amino acids. The assay was immunoSEQ multiplex PCR, and TCRdb's table has in-frame clones only and misses some. The sample consists of around 270,000 clones, 87% of them appearing once.

The rearrangement joins TRBV2 to TRBJ2-1; possibly TRBD1 for D (6 bases). This sequence originates from a person between 18 and 65 years old who received the Ad26.COV2.S COVID-19 vaccine or a placebo. The sequenced sample was peripheral blood, obtained in a trial of Ad26.COV2.S vaccine versus placebo. CDR3 sequence (DNA): TGTGCCAGCCGGCAGGGGTGGTTGGATGAGCAGTTCTTC. It is translated as CASRQGWLDEQFF.